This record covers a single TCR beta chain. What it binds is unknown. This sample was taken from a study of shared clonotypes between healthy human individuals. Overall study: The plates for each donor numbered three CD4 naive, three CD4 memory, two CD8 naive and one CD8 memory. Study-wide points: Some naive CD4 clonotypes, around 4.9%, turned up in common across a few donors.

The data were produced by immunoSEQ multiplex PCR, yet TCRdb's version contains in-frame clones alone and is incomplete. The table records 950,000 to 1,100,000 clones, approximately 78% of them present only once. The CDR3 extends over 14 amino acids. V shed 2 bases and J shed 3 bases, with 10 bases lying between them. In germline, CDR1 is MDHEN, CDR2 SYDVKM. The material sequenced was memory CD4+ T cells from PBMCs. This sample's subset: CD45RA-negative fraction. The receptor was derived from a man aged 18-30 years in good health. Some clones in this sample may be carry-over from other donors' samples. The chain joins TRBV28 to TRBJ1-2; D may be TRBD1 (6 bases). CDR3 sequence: CASSLGGLDYGYTF. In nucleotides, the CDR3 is TGTGCCAGCAGTTTAGGGGGGCTCGACTATGGCTACACCTTC.